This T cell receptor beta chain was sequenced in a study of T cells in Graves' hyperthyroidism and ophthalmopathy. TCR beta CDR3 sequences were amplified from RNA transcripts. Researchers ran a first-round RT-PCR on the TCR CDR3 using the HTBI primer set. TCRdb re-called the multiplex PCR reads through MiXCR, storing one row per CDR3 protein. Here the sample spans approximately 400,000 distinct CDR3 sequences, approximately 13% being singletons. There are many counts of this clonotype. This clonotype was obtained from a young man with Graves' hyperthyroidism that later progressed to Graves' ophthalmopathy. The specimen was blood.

The CDR3 DNA follows: TGTGCCAGCAGTTTTTGGGGGGGAAGCACAGATACGCAGTATTTT. It encodes CASSFWGGSTDTQYF. This chain connects TRBV12-3 or TRBV12-4 to TRBJ2-3, with 7 bases that match TRBD2. The J segment lost 0 bases and the V segment lost 3 bases, leaving 3 bases of the junction unmatched. The CDR3 extends over 15 amino acids.